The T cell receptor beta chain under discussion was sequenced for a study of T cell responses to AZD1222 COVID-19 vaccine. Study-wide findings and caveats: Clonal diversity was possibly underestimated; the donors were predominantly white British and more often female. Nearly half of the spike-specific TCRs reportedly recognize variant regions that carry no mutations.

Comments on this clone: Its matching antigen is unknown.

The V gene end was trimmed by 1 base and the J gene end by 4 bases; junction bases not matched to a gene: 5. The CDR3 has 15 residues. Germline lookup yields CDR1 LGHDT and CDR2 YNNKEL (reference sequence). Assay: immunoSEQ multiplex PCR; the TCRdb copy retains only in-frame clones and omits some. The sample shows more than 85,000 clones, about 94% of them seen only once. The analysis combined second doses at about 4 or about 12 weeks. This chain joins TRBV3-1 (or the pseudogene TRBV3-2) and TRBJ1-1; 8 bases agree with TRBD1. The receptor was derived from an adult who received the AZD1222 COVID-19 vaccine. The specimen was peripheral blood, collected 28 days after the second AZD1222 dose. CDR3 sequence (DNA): TGTGCCAGCAGCCAAGTCACAGGGGGGTTCACTGAAGCTTTCTTT. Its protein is CASSQVTGGFTEAFF.